A single T cell receptor beta chain is shown here with its context. The CDR3 has 12 amino acids. V lost 11 bases and J 3 bases, leaving 11 bases between the germline ends. Germline loops: CDR1 LNHDA, CDR2 SQIVND (reference sequence). Measured with immunoSEQ multiplex PCR; TCRdb has only the in-frame clones, and not every one. This table has 45,000 to 50,000 clones, approximately 87% appearing once. This specimen comes from a study of blood T cell repertoires in COVID-19. V is TRBV19 and J is TRBJ1-3, with D possibly TRBD1 on 6 matching bases. The receptor was derived from a human donor in a cohort sampled during active COVID-19. The sample taken for sequencing was peripheral blood. The CDR3 is CAVTGYGNTIYF. The CDR3 region has the DNA TGTGCCGTTACAGGGTATGGAAACACCATATATTTT.